This T cell receptor (beta chain) is drawn from a study of blood T cell repertoires in COVID-19. Background on the study: COVID-19 samples, acute and convalescent, were from the United States, Italy and Spain.

The cohort comprised adults aged about 18 to 90 years residing in 20 to 30 US areas. Membership in each cohort depended on participant-reported clinical history. Original processing notes: Reference gene primer amplification in the assay estimated nucleated cell counts. This table comes from immunoSEQ multiplex PCR, and its TCRdb copy is limited to in-frame clones, with some not included. From that table come the V and J calls and clone size; the DNA was used to work out D and trimming. The sample lists fewer than 350,000 clones; 89% were seen once. Sequenced material: PBMCs or T cells enriched from blood (not recorded which). This receptor was identified in a man in his fifties or sixties who had recovered from COVID-19.

The CDR3 protein is CASSLLGSSYNEQFF. CDR3 sequence (DNA): TGTGCCAGCAGCTTACTCGGGAGCTCCTACAATGAGCAGTTCTTC. The V and J genes are TRBV11-3 and TRBJ2-1; TRBD2 is a possible D gene (6 bases). The CDR3 extends over 15 amino acids. V was clipped by 2 bases and J by 0 bases, with 8 bases between them. Germline values: CDR1 SGHNT, CDR2 YENEEA.